The rows below give T cell receptor beta chains drawn from one sample of a study of blood T cell repertoires in COVID-19. Libraries were prepared by immunoSEQ multiplex PCR; TCRdb keeps only in-frame clonotypes and omits some of them. The sample includes about 190,000 clones, 80% to 90% of them seen just once. The sample comprised peripheral blood. The receptor source for this set is a young man with active or convalescent COVID-19. Both conserved end residues are part of each CDR3. A D gene is named only where the DNA matches it firmly. Only part of the rows carry a size: once, few, many, or a class if the clone is expanded.

DNA | CDR3 | D | size | J | V
TGTGCCAGCAGCCGCGGGATGGGACAGGGGGCCAAAAACATTCAGTACTTC | CASSRGMGQGAKNIQYF | TRBD1 | . | TRBJ2-4 | TRBV16
TGTGCCAGTAGGGGACTAGCGGGAGGAATCAATGAGCAGTTCTTC | CASRGLAGGINEQFF | TRBD2 | once | TRBJ2-1 | TRBV19
TGTGCCAGCAATCCGGGACAGGGGAGCTATGGCTACACCTTC | CASNPGQGSYGYTF | TRBD1 | . | TRBJ1-2 | TRBV6-6
TGCGCGACCGGCGAGAGGGATAATTCACCCCTCCACTTT | CATGERDNSPLHF | . | . | TRBJ1-6 | TRBV4-1
TGTGCCAGCAGCTTGGGCTCGCAGGCCCGACAAGAGACCCAGTACTTC | CASSLGSQARQETQYF | . | . | TRBJ2-5 | TRBV5-6
TGTGCCAGCAGCTTGGCTCCAGGGACAGGACAGAGCGCTTTCTTT | CASSLAPGTGQSAFF | TRBD1 | . | TRBJ1-1 | TRBV5-6
TGCGCCAGCAGCTACGGGACTAGTCTGTCGACCGGGGAGCTGTTTTTT | CASSYGTSLSTGELFF | TRBD2 | . | TRBJ2-2 | TRBV5-1
TGTGCCTGGAGTAGGCAGGCTACCATATATTTT | CAWSRQATIYF | . | . | TRBJ1-3 | TRBV30
TGTGCCAGCATGACAGGGGTGGGAGATACGCAGTATTTT | CASMTGVGDTQYF | TRBD1 | . | TRBJ2-3 | TRBV2
TGTGCCAGCAGCCTTTATCCACCGGGACAGGGGGCCGGGGCCAACGTCCTGACTTTC | CASSLYPPGQGAGANVLTF | TRBD1 | once | TRBJ2-6 | TRBV6-2/TRBV6-3
TGTGCCACCAGTGAGCGGGGACTAGCCTATAACGACAATGAGCAGTTCTTC | CATSERGLAYNDNEQFF | TRBD2 | . | TRBJ2-1 | TRBV24-1
TGTGCCAGCACCTCTTACGGAGGGGTCAACAATGAGCAGTTCTTC | CASTSYGGVNNEQFF | . | . | TRBJ2-1 | TRBV6-5
TGTGCCAGTACGACAGGGGGAATAACTGAAGCTTTCTTT | CASTTGGITEAFF | TRBD1 | . | TRBJ1-1 | TRBV6-5
TGTGCCAGCAGCTTGCGTCCCGGGACAGGGGGCTACGAGCAGTACTTC | CASSLRPGTGGYEQYF | TRBD1 | . | TRBJ2-7 | TRBV5-5
TGTGCCAGCAGTCCCCGACTAGCGGGGGGAAACACCGGGGAGCTGTTTTTT | CASSPRLAGGNTGELFF | TRBD2 | . | TRBJ2-2 | TRBV6-4
TGTGCCAGCAGCACGGGGGGCTGGTATGGCTACACCTTC | CASSTGGWYGYTF | . | . | TRBJ1-2 | TRBV12-3/TRBV12-4
TGTGCCAGCTCACCTGGGGGCCACGAGCAGTACTTC | CASSPGGHEQYF | . | . | TRBJ2-7 | TRBV18
TGTGCCAGCAGCCAAGGAACTCCGTATAATTCACCCCTCCACTTT | CASSQGTPYNSPLHF | . | . | TRBJ1-6 | TRBV4-2
TGTGCCAGCAGCCCCCCGATAGGGAGACCACCCCTCCACTTT | CASSPPIGRPPLHF | . | . | TRBJ1-6 | TRBV5-8
TGCGCCAGCAGCTTGGCTGCCGGGCAGCCCCAGCATTTT | CASSLAAGQPQHF | . | . | TRBJ1-5 | TRBV5-1
TGTGCCAGCAGTCCTACCCATCCGGGAAAACTGTTTTTT | CASSPTHPGKLFF | . | once | TRBJ1-4 | TRBV27
TGTGCCAGCAGCCCCCGTGGCGGCTTCGGCTACACCTTC | CASSPRGGFGYTF | . | . | TRBJ1-2 | TRBV5-8
TGTGCCAGCAGCTTTGCAGGGGTGTATGGCTACACCTTC | CASSFAGVYGYTF | . | . | TRBJ1-2 | TRBV7-2
TGCGCCAGCACTAGCGGGACAGAGTACAATGAGCAGTTCTTC | CASTSGTEYNEQFF | TRBD2 | . | TRBJ2-1 | TRBV5-1
TGTGCCAGCTCACCCATGAGCCAACCTGGCGGTGGCTACACCTTC | CASSPMSQPGGGYTF | . | once | TRBJ1-2 | TRBV18
TGTGCCAGCAGCAAAGTAACTAGCGGGAGGGCCGGTGAGACCCAGTACTTC | CASSKVTSGRAGETQYF | . | . | TRBJ2-5 | TRBV21-1
TGCGCCAGCAGCAGAAACAATGAGCAGTTCTTC | CASSRNNEQFF | . | . | TRBJ2-1 | TRBV10-1
TGTGCCAGCAGCCAAGTATCCATATTGGGGAGGGATGAAGCTTTCTTT | CASSQVSILGRDEAFF | . | . | TRBJ1-1 | TRBV3-1/TRBV3-2
TGTGCCACCCAGGGTGCCTACAATGAGCAGTTCTTC | CATQGAYNEQFF | . | . | TRBJ2-1 | TRBV24-1
TGTGCCAGCAGTGAAGGTAGCGGGCGAGATACGCAGTATTTT | CASSEGSGRDTQYF | TRBD2 | . | TRBJ2-3 | TRBV2
TGCGCCAGCAGAGACAAAACAGGCTTGGACACCGGGGAGCTGTTTTTT | CASRDKTGLDTGELFF | . | . | TRBJ2-2 | TRBV4-1
TGCGCCAGCAGCCCCTTTTCAGGGGCTAATGAAAAACTGTTTTTT | CASSPFSGANEKLFF | . | . | TRBJ1-4 | TRBV5-1
TGTGCCATCAGTACAGGGGGCACTGAAGCTTTCTTT | CAISTGGTEAFF | TRBD1 | . | TRBJ1-1 | TRBV10-3
TGTGCCAGCAGCTTATATCATCAGGGCCCCTACAATGAGCAGTTCTTC | CASSLYHQGPYNEQFF | . | . | TRBJ2-1 | TRBV11-3
TGTGCCAGCCCACCATCCGGGACAGCGAGGACCGGGGAGCTGTTTTTT | CASPPSGTARTGELFF | TRBD1 | . | TRBJ2-2 | TRBV18
TGTGCCAGCAGTCTCGGACAGGGGAACTATGGCTACACCTTC | CASSLGQGNYGYTF | TRBD1 | few | TRBJ1-2 | TRBV27
TGTGCCAGTAGTATCGGGAACAATGAGCAGTTCTTC | CASSIGNNEQFF | . | . | TRBJ2-1 | TRBV19
TGTGCCAGCAGTGACGGACAGGGAAGCACAGATACGCAGTATTTT | CASSDGQGSTDTQYF | TRBD1 | few | TRBJ2-3 | TRBV6-4
TGTGCCAGCAGCAATCCCGGGACAGCTAATGAAAAACTGTTTTTT | CASSNPGTANEKLFF | TRBD1 | . | TRBJ1-4 | TRBV5-4
TGTGCCAGCAGCTCCCGGGACAGGGCTGGCTACACCTTC | CASSSRDRAGYTF | TRBD1 | . | TRBJ1-2 | TRBV13
TGTGCCAGCAGTCCCTCACGCGACACTGAAGCTTTCTTT | CASSPSRDTEAFF | . | . | TRBJ1-1 | TRBV6-5
TGTGCCAGCAGTTGGCCTGAGGGACTAGCGGGGGGGGATGAGCAGTTCTTC | CASSWPEGLAGGDEQFF | TRBD2 | . | TRBJ2-1 | TRBV28
TGTGCCAGCACTACAAGGGGATACGAGACCCAGTACTTC | CASTTRGYETQYF | . | . | TRBJ2-5 | TRBV25-1
TGCGCCAGCAGCCAAGTAAGCCCCGGACAAACGGACACTGAAGCTTTCTTT | CASSQVSPGQTDTEAFF | . | . | TRBJ1-1 | TRBV4-1
TGTGCCAGCAATATAAGGAGTCCAACTAACTATGGCTACACCTTC | CASNIRSPTNYGYTF | . | . | TRBJ1-2 | TRBV2
TGCGCCAGCAGCTCCGCCGGGGAGGCGGATGACTTTAACTATGGCTACACCTTC | CASSSAGEADDFNYGYTF | . | . | TRBJ1-2 | TRBV5-1
TGTGCCAGCCGAGATGGAGGAGCTAACATTCAGTACTTC | CASRDGGANIQYF | . | . | TRBJ2-4 | TRBV28
TGTGCCAGCACCCCCCGACAGACCTTTAACTATGGCTACACCTTC | CASTPRQTFNYGYTF | . | once | TRBJ1-2 | TRBV6-5
TGTGCCAGCAGTGATAGTGGACAGGGAGGTCAGCCCCAGCATTTT | CASSDSGQGGQPQHF | TRBD1 | . | TRBJ1-5 | TRBV3-1/TRBV3-2
TGTGCCAGCAGCGGCACTATAGCGGGAGGGGGGGAGCAGTACTTC | CASSGTIAGGGEQYF | TRBD2 | few | TRBJ2-7 | TRBV7-2
TGCGCCAGCAGCCTAACGGACGGGGACTCTGGAAACACCATATATTTT | CASSLTDGDSGNTIYF | . | . | TRBJ1-3 | TRBV4-1
TGCGCCAGCAGCCAAGATCGGGTCTCGGGGGGTTTCAGCACCGGGGAGCTGTTTTTT | CASSQDRVSGGFSTGELFF | TRBD2 | . | TRBJ2-2 | TRBV4-1
TGTGCCTGGAGCCGAGGCGGGGCTCAAGAGACCCAGTACTTC | CAWSRGGAQETQYF | . | . | TRBJ2-5 | TRBV30
TGTGCCAGCAGCTTTCGCCGACTAGCGAGCTCCTACAATGAGCAGTTCTTC | CASSFRRLASSYNEQFF | TRBD2 | . | TRBJ2-1 | TRBV5-6
TGCGCCAGCAGCCAGGGACAGGTGAACACTGAAGCTTTCTTT | CASSQGQVNTEAFF | TRBD1 | . | TRBJ1-1 | TRBV4-1
TGTGCCAGCAGTTCGGGTACTAGCGGGGGCCAAGAGACCCAGTACTTC | CASSSGTSGGQETQYF | TRBD2 | . | TRBJ2-5 | TRBV2
TGTGCCTGGAGCGGAGGGACAGGGATTAGCAATCAGCCCCAGCATTTT | CAWSGGTGISNQPQHF | TRBD1 | . | TRBJ1-5 | TRBV30
TGTGCCAGCAGCGCCTCCGGGACAGGGGCCCAGCCCCAGCATTTT | CASSASGTGAQPQHF | TRBD1 | . | TRBJ1-5 | TRBV7-9
TGTGCCAGTAGTATAGCACGGGGCACTGAAGCTTTCTTT | CASSIARGTEAFF | . | . | TRBJ1-1 | TRBV19
TGTGCCAGACTAGCGGGGAACACCGGGGAGCTGTTTTTT | CARLAGNTGELFF | TRBD2 | few | TRBJ2-2 | TRBV11-3